This T cell receptor (beta chain) is drawn from a study of shared clonotypes between healthy human individuals. Germline trimming cut 1 base from V and 3 bases from J; bases unmatched to any gene: 6. Germline V CDR1 and CDR2: SGHAT, FQNNGV. This CDR3 spans 16 amino acids. Sequencing used immunoSEQ multiplex PCR; TCRdb keeps in-frame clones, though not all of them. The sample has millions of clones, 85% to 95% seen once; the top ten hold over 1.5%. A remark on this clone: The antigen is unknown.

As defined, naive CD8 cells were CD45RO-negative and positively selected for CCR7, with terminally differentiated effector memory CD45RA+ cells excluded. Broader study findings: Rarefaction showed sorted-subset sequencing was incomplete despite large depth. Naive subsets, compared against memory subsets, generally had larger estimated richness values. For naive CD4 cells, roughly 4.6% of clonotypes were shared across a handful of donors.

The V gene is TRBV11-2, the J gene TRBJ1-2, with 9 bases aligning to TRBD1. The material sequenced was naive CD8+ T cells from PBMCs. The clonotype originates from a young man in good health. Some clones in this sample may be carry-over from other donors' samples. The CDR3 reads CASSLAPDRGDYGYTF. DNA of the CDR3: TGTGCCAGCAGCTTAGCCCCGGACAGGGGTGACTATGGCTACACCTTC.